These 13 T cell receptor beta chains came from one sample sequenced in a study of cytomegalovirus exposure and HLA in healthy donors. Primers for the PCR totalled 60 Vbeta and 13 Jbeta. Assay used: immunoSEQ multiplex PCR; TCRdb lists only in-frame clones, some missing. This specimen shows 130,000 or so clones; the ten leading clones hold about 2.2%. The specimen was PBMCs. The source of these receptors is a woman younger than 35 in good health and CMV-seronegative.

J is TRBJ1-2 and V is TRBV11-2; D uncertain. CDR1 SGHAT and CDR2 FQNNGV come from the germline V gene. The CDR3 extends over 16 amino acids. V was pared by 6 bases and J by 2 bases, with 19 bases between. For the CDR3, the DNA is TGTGCCAGCAGTCCCGAGGGCGGATCTATAAACTATGGCTACACCTTC. Translated, it gives CASSPEGGSINYGYTF.

The rearrangement joins TRBV6-1 to TRBJ2-2, with D possibly being TRBD1 (6 bases). This CDR3 is 13 amino acids long. Germline V lookup: CDR1 MNHNS, CDR2 SASEGT. V was trimmed by 11 bases and J by 1 base, leaving 11 bases between them. The CDR3 here is CAGRTENTGELFF. The CDR3 DNA is TGTGCCGGCCGGACAGAGAACACCGGGGAGCTGTTTTTT.

The V gene is TRBV4-1, the J gene TRBJ2-3, with 9 bases matching TRBD2. Germline assignment: CDR1 MGHRA and CDR2 YSYEKL. The junction had 3 bases not matched to a gene; V was cut back by 4 bases and J by 4 bases. There are 14 residues in the CDR3. CDR3 region: CASSLTSGADTQYF. The CDR3 DNA sequence: TGCGCCAGCAGCCTGACTAGCGGAGCAGATACGCAGTATTTT.

The chain carries TRBV19 and TRBJ1-2, with 10 bases matching TRBD1. Germline loops: CDR1 LNHDA, CDR2 SQIVND (reference sequence). The CDR3 consists of 17 residues. With V trimmed by 3 bases and J by 4 bases, 11 bases remained unmatched. The CDR3 here is CASSISPGTGDSYGYTF. Written as DNA, the CDR3 is TGTGCCAGTAGTATCTCCCCCGGGACAGGGGATTCCTATGGCTACACCTTC.

The chain recombines TRBV30 with TRBJ1-2; D remains unclear. CDR1 GTSNPN and CDR2 SVGIG come from the germline V gene (reference sequence). Trimming took 0 bases from V and 8 from J, leaving 7 bases between them. The CDR3 contains 11 residues. CDR3 region: CAWSVRGGYTF. CDR3 DNA: TGTGCCTGGAGTGTACGAGGGGGCTACACCTTC.

CDR3 nucleotides: TGTGCCAGCAGCTTAGTCTCGACAGTTTCTAACTATGGCTACACCTTC. Protein: CASSLVSTVSNYGYTF. V is TRBV7-2 and J is TRBJ1-2; perhaps TRBD1 as D (5 bases). The germline V gene encodes CDR1 SGHTA and CDR2 FQGNSA. The CDR3 length is 16 residues. With 1 base removed from V and 0 bases from J, the gap between germline ends came to 12 bases.

This chain uses TRBV7-3 with TRBJ2-2; no clear D. In germline, CDR1 is SGHTA, CDR2 FQGTGA. The V end lost 1 base, the J end lost 0 bases, and 6 bases lay between the germline ends. The CDR3 is made up of 15 amino acids. CDR3 sequence: CASSLNGANTGELFF. The CDR3 DNA follows: TGTGCCAGCAGCTTAAACGGAGCGAACACCGGGGAGCTGTTTTTT.

The chain couples TRBV27 to TRBJ2-7, with a weak D call TRBD1 (6 bases). This CDR3 has 14 amino acids. Germline values: CDR1 MNHEY, CDR2 SMNVEV (reference sequence). Between the trimmed V and J ends, which lost 6 bases and 5 bases, there was a span of 17 bases. The CDR3 loop reads CASSPTARGNEQYV. The CDR3 DNA sequence: TGTGCCAGCAGCCCTACCGCGAGGGGGAACGAGCAGTACGTC.

The chain carries TRBV7-2 and TRBJ2-1; D is unclear. Germline values: CDR1 SGHTA, CDR2 FQGNSA. Trimming cost V 1 base and J 8 bases, with 9 bases left between them. This CDR3 has 13 residues. CDR3 in amino acids: CASSLGPGDEQFF. In DNA form, the CDR3 reads TGTGCCAGCAGCTTAGGGCCAGGCGATGAGCAGTTCTTC.

In DNA form, the CDR3 reads TGTGCCAGTAGCACCCGACAGGGTGGCAATCAGCCCCAGCATTTT. This codes for CASSTRQGGNQPQHF. The chain employs TRBV19 and TRBJ1-5, with 7 bases fitting TRBD1. The V and J ends lost 6 bases and 2 bases, in that order; junction bases with no gene match: 7. The CDR3 spans 15 residues. Per germline, CDR1 LNHDA and CDR2 SQIVND (reference sequence).

This rearrangement joins TRBV30 to TRBJ2-5; possibly TRBD2 for D (6 bases). The CDR3 is 13 amino acids. V was shortened by 2 bases and J by 2 bases, with 9 bases between the two germline ends. The germline gives CDR1 GTSNPN, CDR2 SVGIG (reference sequence). The CDR3 DNA sequence: TGTGCCTGGAGTATCGGACTACAAGAGACCCAGTACTTC. Encoded protein: CAWSIGLQETQYF.

This chain connects TRBV5-1 to TRBJ2-5; 9 nucleotides align to TRBD1. Germline CDR1 is SGHRS and CDR2 is YFSETQ. With 2 bases clipped from V and 0 bases from J, the junction kept 2 bases outside the gene matches. This CDR3 is built from 15 residues. CDR3 loop: CASSFGTGYQETQYF. CDR3 nucleotides: TGCGCCAGCAGCTTCGGGACAGGGTACCAAGAGACCCAGTACTTC.

This rearrangement joins TRBV4-1 to TRBJ2-7; 8 bases align to TRBD2. V trimming: 0 bases; J trimming: 0 bases; junction bases outside the gene matches: 4. There are 16 residues in the CDR3. Germline V gene lookup returns CDR1 MGHRA and CDR2 YSYEKL. CDR3 residues: CASSQDPAGASYEQYF. In nucleotides, the CDR3 is TGCGCCAGCAGCCAAGATCCAGCGGGGGCCTCCTACGAGCAGTACTTC.